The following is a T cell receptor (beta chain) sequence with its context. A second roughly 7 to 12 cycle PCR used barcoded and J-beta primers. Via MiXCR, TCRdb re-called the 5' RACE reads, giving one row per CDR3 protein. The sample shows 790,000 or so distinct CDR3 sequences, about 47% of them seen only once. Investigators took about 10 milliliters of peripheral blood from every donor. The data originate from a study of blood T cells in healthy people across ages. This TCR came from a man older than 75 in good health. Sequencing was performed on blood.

In nucleotides, the CDR3 is TGTGCCAGCAGCTCTGAGACAGGGGATGATGAGCAGTACTTC. This encodes CASSSETGDDEQYF. The V and J genes are TRBV7-6 and TRBJ2-5, with 8 nucleotides matching TRBD1. Germline CDR1 reads SGHVS; CDR2 reads FNYEAQ. This CDR3 region has 14 residues. V shed 4 bases and J 11 bases; nucleotides not matched to a gene: 12.